The 17 T cell receptor beta chains presented below share a single source sample, sequenced in a study of cytomegalovirus exposure and HLA in healthy donors. Use of 60 Vbeta and 13 Jbeta primers characterized the PCR. Repertoires were generated with immunoSEQ multiplex PCR, while TCRdb's copy carries only in-frame clones and drops some. The sample includes about 240,000 clones, 81% of them seen just once. The sequencing sample was made of PBMCs. These TCRs come from a woman aged 55-69 years in good health and CMV-seropositive.

This CDR3 is CASSAPGQGAGWDGYTF. In DNA form, the CDR3 reads TGTGCCAGCAGTGCCCCGGGACAGGGGGCAGGGTGGGATGGCTACACCTTC. This chain uses TRBV25-1 with TRBJ1-2, with 12 bases fitting TRBD1. Germline trimming cut 4 bases from V and 6 bases from J; bases unmatched to any gene: 12. Germline V gene sequence: CDR1 MGHDK, CDR2 SYGVNS. This CDR3 is 17 amino acids long.

The V and J genes are TRBV6-5 and TRBJ2-3, with 8 bases aligning to TRBD2. The J segment lost 3 bases and the V segment lost 6 bases, leaving 8 bases of the junction unmatched. There are 15 residues in the CDR3. CDR1 MNHEY and CDR2 SVGAGI come from the germline V gene. DNA of the CDR3: TGTGCCAGCAGCTATCAGACTAGCGAGACAGATACGCAGTATTTT. The encoded protein is CASSYQTSETDTQYF.

This clone was detected only a few times. The chain couples TRBV4-2 to TRBJ1-1; 7 bases align to TRBD1. The CDR3 has 14 residues. The germline V gene has CDR1 LGHNA and CDR2 YNFKEQ. J was trimmed by 5 bases and V by 7 bases; bases with no gene match: 10. This chain's CDR3 is CASTEQGRKTEAFF. The CDR3 DNA reads as TGTGCCAGCACCGAACAGGGGAGGAAGACTGAAGCTTTCTTT.

CDR3 DNA: TGCGCCAGCAGCCAAGATGAGGTAGGCGGCACAGATACGCAGTATTTT. This codes for CASSQDEVGGTDTQYF. J is TRBJ2-3 and V is TRBV4-1; D not resolved. This CDR3 contains 16 residues. Trimming removed 0 bases at V and 1 base at J, with 11 bases between. CDR1 and CDR2 from the germline V gene are MGHRA and YSYEKL.

This clone was counted between two and nine times. V and J are TRBV5-6 and TRBJ1-1; tentative D call: TRBD1 (5 bases). Germline loops: CDR1 SGHDT, CDR2 YYEEEE. V was clipped by 0 bases and J by 7 bases, with 10 bases between them. The CDR3 has 13 amino acids. The CDR3 bases are TGTGCCAGCAGCTTGGCAGCGGGGGATGAAGCTTTCTTT. As protein: CASSLAAGDEAFF.

The chain links TRBV21-1 to TRBJ2-4; the DNA was not used to check the table's D call, TRBD2. TRBV21-1 is assigned pseudogene status. CDR3 length: 14 amino acids. The DNA of the CDR3 is TGTGCCAGTCCAGCGACGGGGGCCAAAAACATTCAGTACTTC. Its translation is CASPATGAKNIQYF.

The chain links TRBV19 to TRBJ2-7; D is possibly TRBD1 (6 bases). Germline V gives CDR1 LNHDA, CDR2 SQIVND (reference sequence). CDR3 length: 13 amino acids. The V end was cut by 5 bases, the J end by 2 bases, with 10 bases between. The CDR3 spells CASSVTGTYEQYF. As DNA, the CDR3 is TGTGCCAGTAGTGTTACAGGGACCTACGAGCAGTACTTC. The full variable domain, completed using reference TRBV19 and TRBJ2-7, is DGGITQSPKYLFRKEGQNVTLSCEQNLNHDAMYWYRQDPGQGLRLIYYSQIVNDFQKGDIAEGYSVSREKKESFPLTVTSAQKNPTAFYLCASSVTGTYEQYFGPGTRLTVT.

This clone was observed a single time. The V gene is TRBV5-4, the J gene TRBJ2-3; 13 nucleotides align to TRBD2. The germline gives CDR1 SGHNT, CDR2 YYREEE (reference sequence). The length of the CDR3 is 17 residues. V shed 7 bases and J 4 bases; nucleotides not matched to a gene: 12. The CDR3 region is CASSKGTSGIRADTQYF. DNA of the CDR3: TGTGCCAGCTCGAAGGGGACTAGCGGGATTCGGGCAGATACGCAGTATTTT.

The chain is built from TRBV5-1 and TRBJ2-3; TRBD2 agrees at 7 bases. CDR3 length: 15 residues. Trimming took 3 bases from V and 1 from J; bases not matched to a gene: 5. Germline CDR1 and CDR2: SGHRS and YFSETQ. The CDR3 coding sequence is TGCGCCAGCAGCTGGGCGGGGGATCGCACAGATACGCAGTATTTT. As protein: CASSWAGDRTDTQYF.

As concerns this clone: The sample holds other DNA sequences that translate to the same CDR3. The gene calls are TRBV29-1 and TRBJ2-7; a possible D gene is TRBD1 (5 bases). From germline, CDR1 is SQVTM and CDR2 ANQGSEA. The CDR3 length is 12 residues. Trimming shortened V by 1 base and J by 4 bases, and 8 bases separated the two germline ends. CDR3 DNA: TGCAGCGTTGAAGGGCAGGGTTACGAGCAGTACTTC. It specifies CSVEGQGYEQYF.

This chain uses TRBV2 with TRBJ2-7; 9 bases are a match to TRBD1. The CDR3 has 15 residues. V gave up 4 bases and J gave up 0 bases; unmatched junction bases: 4. The germline CDR1 and CDR2 sequences are SNHLY and FYNNEI. CDR3 in DNA: TGTGCCAGCAGTGGTGGGACAGGGAGCTCCTACGAGCAGTACTTC. Its translation: CASSGGTGSSYEQYF.

This chain uses TRBV28 with TRBJ2-3; D is possibly TRBD1 (6 bases). The V end was cut by 8 bases, the J end by 1 base, with 16 bases between. This CDR3 comprises 15 residues. Germline-derived CDR1 and CDR2 are MDHEN and SYDVKM. The CDR3 protein is CASGGGGFRTDTQYF. In nucleotides, the CDR3 is TGTGCCAGCGGAGGTGGGGGCTTCCGCACAGATACGCAGTATTTT.

The CDR3 spells CASRLSGQNTEAFF. The CDR3, as DNA: TGTGCCAGCAGGCTGTCGGGTCAGAACACTGAAGCTTTCTTT. The chain is built from TRBV28 and TRBJ1-1; D not resolved. Trimming cost V 6 bases and J 1 base, with 12 bases left between them. Germline V lookup: CDR1 MDHEN, CDR2 SYDVKM. The CDR3 runs to 14 residues.

This clone showed up just once. The V call is TRBV11-1, the J call TRBJ2-1; 16 bases map to TRBD2. Trimming at V came to 1 base and at J to 8 bases, leaving 8 bases not matched to a gene. This CDR3 comprises 18 residues. The germline V gene encodes CDR1 SGHAT and CDR2 FQDESV (reference sequence). CDR3: CASSLGGLAGGPRDEQFF. The CDR3 coding sequence is TGTGCCAGCAGCTTAGGGGGACTAGCGGGAGGGCCTAGGGATGAGCAGTTCTTC.

This clone was observed once. The chain links TRBV5-1 to TRBJ1-2; TRBD1 agrees at 8 bases. Germline V CDR1 and CDR2: SGHRS, YFSETQ. The CDR3 runs to 16 residues. V was clipped by 4 bases and J by 4 bases; unmatched bases: 12. As DNA, the CDR3 is TGCGCCAGCAGCCTTAACGCTAGAACAGGGGGCTATGGCTACACCTTC. It is translated as CASSLNARTGGYGYTF. The full variable domain, with the rest looked up from reference TRBV5-1 and TRBJ1-2, is KAGVTQTPRYLIKTRGQQVTLSCSPISGHRSVSWYQQTPGQGLQFLFEYFSETQRNKGNFPGRFSGRQFSNSRSEMNVSTLELGDSALYLCASSLNARTGGYGYTFGSGTRLTVV.

The chain employs TRBV19 and TRBJ2-2; 7 nucleotides match TRBD2. V lost 3 bases to trimming and J lost 5 bases; unmatched junction nucleotides: 3. This CDR3 region has 14 residues. Germline V lookup: CDR1 LNHDA, CDR2 SQIVND (reference sequence). In nucleotides, the CDR3 is TGTGCCAGTAGTATGGCGGGAGTTACCGGGGAGCTGTTTTTT. Amino acids: CASSMAGVTGELFF.

This clone was picked up a small number of times. V and J are TRBV7-9 and TRBJ1-2, with D perhaps TRBD1 (5 bases). CDR1 and CDR2 from the germline V gene are SEHNR and FQNEAQ (reference sequence). Trimming took 5 bases from V and 8 from J, leaving 12 bases between them. The CDR3 is 12 residues long. In DNA, the CDR3 is TGTGCCAGCAGCCGGGACTTCCCAGGCTACACCTTC. Protein sequence: CASSRDFPGYTF.